The present T cell receptor (delta chain) was sequenced within a study of gamma-delta T cells after stem cell transplantation. TCRdb reprocessed the RT-PCR reads using CATT. The data hold thousands of delta-chain clones, with roughly 15% observed a single time. Sequencing used gamma-delta T cells. This sequence originates from a human donor. It is not recorded whose cells these are; they may come from a transplant donor.

CDR3 amino acids: CALGELEVLGPYKLIF. The DNA for the CDR3 is TGTGCTCTTGGGGAACTCGAGGTACTGGGCCCGTATAAACTCATCTTT. The rearrangement uses TRDV1 and TRDJ1; maybe TRDD3 (6 bases). CDR1 and CDR2 (germline): TSWWSYY, QGS. The CDR3 length is 16 residues. Trimming cost V 0 bases and J 6 bases, with 17 bases left between them.